This T cell receptor beta chain came from a study of T cells expressing NK-cell markers (dated by TCRdb to 2019 to 2021). Some background on the complete study: In sorted CD3+CD56+NKG2C+, CD3+CD56+NKG2C- and CD3+CD56-NKG2C+ T-cell subsets from 7 to 9 donors, TCR beta-chain repertoires were profiled. Seven of the eight sequenced donors were HCMV-seropositive and one was HCMV-seronegative. The study sequenced eight donors, all healthy volunteers chosen at random: three men and five women. The libraries were sequenced on Illumina HiSeq 2000/2500, MiSeq or NextSeq, producing 2 x 150 bp reads.

In the case of this clonotype: It lacks a known antigen.

Sequencing took place on an Illumina HiSeq 2000. The TCR beta cDNA libraries were made using 5'RACE template switching, a step that added both a universal primer site and unique molecular identifiers. Synthesis of cDNA was primed from the TCR beta constant segment and was followed by two consecutive PCR amplification steps. Per the authors' processing: MIGEC was used to demultiplex reads and group reads by UMI, and MiTCR was used to assemble and quantify clonotypes. To exclude erroneous sequences, any TCR cDNA sequence not supported by at least two reads was discarded. The tcR package was used for downstream repertoire analysis, and clonotypes were matched between fractions using CDR3 nucleotide sequence together with V segment. VDJmatch was used to annotate antigen specificity against VDJdb, with one amino acid substitution in CDR3 allowed. The reads went through TCRdb reprocessing, and each CDR3 protein sequence gets one entry with no DNA. The V and J calls, along with clone size, are taken from TCRdb and not from the paper's own processing. The sample table on file contains 150,000 or so distinct CDR3 sequences. The ten top clones hold approximately 35% of the sample.

Broader findings and caveats from the paper: Whether the expanded NKG2C-expressing T cell clones were specific for HCMV antigens remained unclear. Those dominant clonotypes were again the most abundant among CD3+CD56-NKG2C+ cells in four donors, at about 25-60.1%. In five to seven donors, the dominant CD3+CD56+NKG2C+ clonotypes were found to rank among the top 10 CD8+ clonotypes and to make up roughly 1.0-7.5% of CD8+ T cells.

From cysteine to phenylalanine, the CDR3 is 15 amino acids long. DNA for this receptor is not on file. Via the germline V gene, CDR1 is MNHNS and CDR2 SASEGT. A commercial ELISA kit detecting HCMV-specific IgG in serum was used to determine HCMV serostatus. Peripheral blood mononuclear cells were isolated from blood by Ficoll density gradient centrifugation. The sample taken for sequencing was blood T cells: a sorted CD56 or NKG2C T cell subset, CD4+ or CD8+ T cells, or bulk PBMC T cells (not recorded which). The clonotype was recovered from a woman aged 50 to 65 in good health. Donor details come from another sample of the same person, matched by shared clones. The chain was built from TRBV6-1 and TRBJ2-3; TCRdb's D gene call, TRBD2, goes unchecked for lack of DNA. The CDR3 amino acid sequence is: CASSGLAGGPDTQYF.